This T cell receptor (beta chain) comes out of a study of human T cells and chemical hapten exposure. TCRdb fed the RACE reads into MiXCR, producing one record per CDR3 protein. Of about 37,000 distinct CDR3 sequences listed, 5.5% to 7.5% are singletons. Noted time point: patch test 1, 2 weeks after DPC sensitization. The treatment is: therapeutic diphenylcyclopropenone sensitization with weekly scalp DPC. Unfractionated whole blood yielded the extracted total RNA. Many counts were recorded for this clonotype. This CDR3 has 14 residues. V lost 2 bases to trimming and J lost 4 bases, with 8 bases between them.

The sequenced sample was whole blood, obtained in connection with sensitization to the hapten diphenylcyclopropenone (DPC). The chain uses TRBV12-3 or TRBV12-4 and TRBJ2-2; a weak D match, TRBD1 (5 bases). The receptor's source is a woman between 25 and 40 years old with alopecia areata. Some clones in this sample may be carry-over from other donors' samples. CDR3 loop: CASSLSRATGELFF. For the CDR3, the DNA is TGTGCCAGCAGTTTATCCAGGGCCACCGGGGAGCTGTTTTTT.